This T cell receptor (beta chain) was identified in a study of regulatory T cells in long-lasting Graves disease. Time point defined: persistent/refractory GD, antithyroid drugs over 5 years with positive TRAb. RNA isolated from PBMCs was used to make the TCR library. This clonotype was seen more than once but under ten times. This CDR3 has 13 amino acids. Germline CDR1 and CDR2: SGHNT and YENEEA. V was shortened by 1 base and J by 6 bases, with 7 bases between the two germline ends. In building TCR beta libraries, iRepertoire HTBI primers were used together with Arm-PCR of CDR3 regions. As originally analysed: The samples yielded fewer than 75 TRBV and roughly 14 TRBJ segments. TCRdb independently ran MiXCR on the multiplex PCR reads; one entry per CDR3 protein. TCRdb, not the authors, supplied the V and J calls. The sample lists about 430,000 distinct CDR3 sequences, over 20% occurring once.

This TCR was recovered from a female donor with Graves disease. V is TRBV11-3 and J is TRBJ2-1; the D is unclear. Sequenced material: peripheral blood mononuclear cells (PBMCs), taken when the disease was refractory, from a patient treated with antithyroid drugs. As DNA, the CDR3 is TGTGCCAGCAGCTTAGGTGAAGTCAATGAGCAGTTCTTC. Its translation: CASSLGEVNEQFF.